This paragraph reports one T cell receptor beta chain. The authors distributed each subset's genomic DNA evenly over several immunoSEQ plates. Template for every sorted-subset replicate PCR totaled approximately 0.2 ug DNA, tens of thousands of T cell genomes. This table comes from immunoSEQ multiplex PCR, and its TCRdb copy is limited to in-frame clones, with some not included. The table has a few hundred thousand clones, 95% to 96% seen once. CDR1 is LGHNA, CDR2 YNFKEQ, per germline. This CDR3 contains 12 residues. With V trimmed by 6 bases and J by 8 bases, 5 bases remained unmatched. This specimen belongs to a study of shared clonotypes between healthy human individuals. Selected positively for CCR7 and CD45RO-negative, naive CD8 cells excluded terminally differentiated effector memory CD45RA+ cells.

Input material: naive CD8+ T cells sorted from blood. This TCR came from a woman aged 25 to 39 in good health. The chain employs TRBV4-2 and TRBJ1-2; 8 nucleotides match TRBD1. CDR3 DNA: TGTGCCAGCAGGGGACAGGATTACGGCTACACCTTC. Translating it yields CASRGQDYGYTF.